This is a list of T cell receptor beta chains from one sample in a study of T cell responses to AZD1222 COVID-19 vaccine. The method was immunoSEQ multiplex PCR; TCRdb's version includes in-frame clones alone and lacks a portion of them. This sample has roughly 140,000 clones, with around 91% found just once. The input for sequencing was peripheral blood, taken on day 0 of AZD1222 vaccination. These receptors all stem from an adult in good health. Both conserved end residues are part of each CDR3. A D gene is named only where the DNA matches it firmly. Not all rows give a size; the values are once, few, many and, for expanded clones, a class.

J gene: TRBJ2-7
clone size: NA
V gene: TRBV3-1/TRBV3-2
D gene: NA
CDR3 protein: CASSPWGLSSYEQYF
CDR3 DNA: TGTGCCAGCAGCCCTTGGGGGTTGAGCTCCTACGAGCAGTACTTC

J gene: TRBJ1-1
clone size: NA
V gene: TRBV9
D gene: TRBD1
CDR3 protein: CASSEGANTEAFF
CDR3 DNA: TGTGCCAGCAGCGAGGGGGCGAACACTGAAGCTTTCTTT

J gene: TRBJ1-1
clone size: NA
V gene: TRBV19
D gene: NA
CDR3 protein: CASSIGVRGDTEAFF
CDR3 DNA: TGTGCCAGTAGTATAGGGGTCAGGGGAGATACTGAAGCTTTCTTT

J gene: TRBJ2-3
clone size: NA
V gene: TRBV4-1
D gene: NA
CDR3 protein: CASSQPSDTQYF
CDR3 DNA: TGCGCCAGCAGCCAACCGTCAGATACGCAGTATTTT

J gene: TRBJ1-1
clone size: NA
V gene: TRBV29-1
D gene: NA
CDR3 protein: CSVDQGGAEAFF
CDR3 DNA: TGCAGCGTTGATCAGGGAGGCGCTGAAGCTTTCTTT

J gene: TRBJ1-4
clone size: NA
V gene: TRBV30
D gene: NA
CDR3 protein: CAWSVISLNEKLFF
CDR3 DNA: TGTGCCTGGAGTGTGATCAGTCTGAATGAAAAACTGTTTTTT

J gene: TRBJ1-4
clone size: once
V gene: TRBV15
D gene: NA
CDR3 protein: CATSRTGWPTNEKLFF
CDR3 DNA: TGTGCCACCAGCAGAACAGGGTGGCCAACTAATGAAAAACTGTTTTTT

J gene: TRBJ2-3
clone size: NA
V gene: TRBV27
D gene: NA
CDR3 protein: CASSLSAAIITDTQYF
CDR3 DNA: TGTGCCAGCAGTTTATCGGCAGCGATCATCACAGATACGCAGTATTTT

J gene: TRBJ2-3
clone size: NA
V gene: TRBV2
D gene: TRBD2
CDR3 protein: CASSELAGADTQYF
CDR3 DNA: TGTGCCAGCAGTGAACTAGCGGGGGCAGATACGCAGTATTTT

J gene: TRBJ2-2
clone size: NA
V gene: TRBV4-1
D gene: NA
CDR3 protein: CASSQEVGINTGELFF
CDR3 DNA: TGCGCCAGCAGCCAAGAAGTCGGCATTAACACCGGGGAGCTGTTTTTT

J gene: TRBJ2-1
clone size: NA
V gene: TRBV24-1
D gene: NA
CDR3 protein: CATSSGTSLRNEQFF
CDR3 DNA: TGTGCCACCAGTTCCGGGACATCCCTGCGGAATGAGCAGTTCTTC

J gene: TRBJ2-1
clone size: NA
V gene: TRBV4-1
D gene: TRBD2
CDR3 protein: CASSQIELAGNNEQFF
CDR3 DNA: TGCGCCAGCAGCCAAATTGAACTAGCGGGTAACAATGAGCAGTTCTTC

J gene: TRBJ1-6
clone size: NA
V gene: TRBV6-6
D gene: NA
CDR3 protein: CASSFLRGRGNSPLHF
CDR3 DNA: TGTGCCAGCAGTTTCCTCCGAGGGAGAGGGAATTCACCCCTCCACTTT

J gene: TRBJ1-5
clone size: NA
V gene: TRBV7-2
D gene: NA
CDR3 protein: CASSLKQGQPQHF
CDR3 DNA: TGTGCCAGCAGCCTAAAACAGGGTCAGCCCCAGCATTTT

J gene: TRBJ2-7
clone size: NA
V gene: TRBV3-1/TRBV3-2
D gene: NA
CDR3 protein: CASSSGTPDYEQYF
CDR3 DNA: TGTGCCAGCAGCTCCGGGACACCCGACTACGAGCAGTACTTC

J gene: TRBJ2-7
clone size: NA
V gene: TRBV20-1
D gene: NA
CDR3 protein: CSASGQATSYEQYF
CDR3 DNA: TGCAGTGCTAGTGGGCAGGCCACTTCCTACGAGCAGTACTTC

J gene: TRBJ2-7
clone size: NA
V gene: TRBV28
D gene: NA
CDR3 protein: CASSLFYEQYF
CDR3 DNA: TGTGCCAGCAGTTTGTTTTACGAGCAGTACTTC

J gene: TRBJ1-3
clone size: NA
V gene: TRBV29-1
D gene: TRBD1
CDR3 protein: CSVIQGAGNTIYF
CDR3 DNA: TGCAGCGTGATACAGGGGGCTGGAAACACCATATATTTT

J gene: TRBJ2-7
clone size: NA
V gene: TRBV7-8
D gene: NA
CDR3 protein: CASSRNDRNEQYF
CDR3 DNA: TGTGCCAGCAGCCGAAACGATCGGAACGAGCAGTACTTC

J gene: TRBJ2-7
clone size: NA
V gene: TRBV7-2
D gene: NA
CDR3 protein: CASSPWPGAYEQYF
CDR3 DNA: TGTGCCAGCAGCCCCTGGCCTGGGGCCTACGAGCAGTACTTC

J gene: TRBJ2-5
clone size: NA
V gene: TRBV11-2
D gene: NA
CDR3 protein: CASSPPGGETQYF
CDR3 DNA: TGTGCCAGCAGCCCCCCCGGGGGAGAGACCCAGTACTTC

J gene: TRBJ1-2
clone size: NA
V gene: TRBV28
D gene: NA
CDR3 protein: CASTQFTANGYTF
CDR3 DNA: TGTGCCAGCACCCAGTTTACTGCTAATGGCTACACCTTC

J gene: TRBJ2-1
clone size: NA
V gene: TRBV12-3/TRBV12-4
D gene: TRBD1
CDR3 protein: CASSQDRGSEQFF
CDR3 DNA: TGTGCCAGCAGTCAAGACAGGGGCAGTGAGCAGTTCTTC

J gene: TRBJ2-3
clone size: NA
V gene: TRBV30
D gene: TRBD2
CDR3 protein: CAWVAGADTQYF
CDR3 DNA: TGTGCCTGGGTAGCGGGAGCAGATACGCAGTATTTT

J gene: TRBJ2-1
clone size: NA
V gene: TRBV10-2
D gene: NA
CDR3 protein: CASSESGRPPEQFF
CDR3 DNA: TGCGCCAGCAGTGAGTCGGGCCGTCCTCCGGAGCAGTTCTTC

J gene: TRBJ1-4
clone size: NA
V gene: TRBV5-5
D gene: NA
CDR3 protein: CASSLGGRLFF
CDR3 DNA: TGTGCCAGCAGCTTGGGCGGTCGACTGTTTTTT